This T cell receptor beta chain originates from a study of CD8+CD57+ T cells in acquired aplastic anemia. Study background: On average, sorted CD4+ and CD8+ cells gave 3.2 ug of DNA. Healthy donors yielded some 9.9 million CD4+ cell reads on average. Broader study findings: Patients were compared with controls for CD8+ Simpson's diversity, and no significant difference emerged. About 28 sequences, all CD8+ CDR3, were shared between patients and controls.

As concerns this clonotype: The antigen is not known.

Researchers used genomic DNA as the template to profile TCR beta VDJ and CDR3. TCRdb redid the calling of the reads with MiXCR, one entry per CDR3 protein. The table lists about 130,000 distinct CDR3 sequences, 41% of them singletons. The CDR3 consists of 15 residues. CDR1 and CDR2 (germline): LGHNA, YNFKEQ. V shed 1 base and J 0 bases; nucleotides not matched to a gene: 2. The chain is built from TRBV4-2 and TRBJ2-7; 8 bases align to TRBD1. Sequencing was performed on sorted CD4+, CD8+, or CD8+CD57+ T cells (not recorded which) from PBMCs. The sequence derives from a human donor in good health, serving as a control. CDR3 region: CASSQGQGPSYEQYF. In DNA, the CDR3 is TGTGCCAGCAGCCAAGGACAGGGGCCCTCCTACGAGCAGTACTTC.